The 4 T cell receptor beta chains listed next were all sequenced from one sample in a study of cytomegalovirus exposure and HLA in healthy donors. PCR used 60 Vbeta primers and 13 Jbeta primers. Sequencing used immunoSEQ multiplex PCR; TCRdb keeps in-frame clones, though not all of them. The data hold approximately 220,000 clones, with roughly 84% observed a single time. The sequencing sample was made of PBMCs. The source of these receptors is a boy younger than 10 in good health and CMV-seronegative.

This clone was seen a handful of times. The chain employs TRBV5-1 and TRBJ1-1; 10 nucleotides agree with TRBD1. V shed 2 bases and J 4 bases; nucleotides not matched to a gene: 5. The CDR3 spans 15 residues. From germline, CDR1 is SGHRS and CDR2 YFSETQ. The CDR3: CASSFGTGEGTEAFF. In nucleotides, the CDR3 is TGCGCCAGCAGCTTTGGGACAGGGGAGGGCACTGAAGCTTTCTTT.

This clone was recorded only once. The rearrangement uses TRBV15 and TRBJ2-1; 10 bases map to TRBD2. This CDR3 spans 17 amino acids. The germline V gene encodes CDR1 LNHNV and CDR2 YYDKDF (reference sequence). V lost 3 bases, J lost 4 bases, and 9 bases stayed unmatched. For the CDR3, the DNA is TGTGCCACCAGCAGTCCTCTAGCGGGGGACCTATACAATGAGCAGTTCTTC. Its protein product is CATSSPLAGDLYNEQFF.

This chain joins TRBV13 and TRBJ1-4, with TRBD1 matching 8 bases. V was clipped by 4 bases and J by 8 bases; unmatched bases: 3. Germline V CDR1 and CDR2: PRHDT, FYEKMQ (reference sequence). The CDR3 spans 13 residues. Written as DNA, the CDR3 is TGTGCCAGCAGCTCCAGGGGGCAGGAAAAACTGTTTTTT. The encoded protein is CASSSRGQEKLFF.

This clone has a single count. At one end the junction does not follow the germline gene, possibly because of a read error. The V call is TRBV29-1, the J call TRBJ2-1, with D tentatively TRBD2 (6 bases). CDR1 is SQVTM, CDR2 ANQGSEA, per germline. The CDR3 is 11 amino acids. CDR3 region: CSVEEGGEQFF. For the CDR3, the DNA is TGCAGCGTAGAAGAGGGAGGTGAGCAGTTCTTC.